This TCR beta chain was captured in a study of cytomegalovirus exposure and HLA in healthy donors. Study-wide background: Tens of millions of unique TCR sequences came from HLA-typed donors in an early release. Whole-study results and caveats: Sequencing depth roughly uniform across donors was assumed in presence/absence analyses.

Note on this clone: Its antigen is not known.

This CDR3 contains 18 residues. Trimming at V came to 0 bases and at J to 5 bases, leaving 13 bases not matched to a gene. Looked up from germline, CDR1 is LNHNV and CDR2 is YYDKDF (reference sequence). Primers: 60 Vbeta forward and 13 Jbeta reverse. Produced via immunoSEQ multiplex PCR; TCRdb's table is partial and in-frame only. Of roughly 130,000 clones in the sample, around 85% are singletons; the top ten hold about 1.8%. Sequenced: PBMCs. The source of this sequence is a boy aged 5 to 17 in good health and CMV-seronegative. The V and J genes are TRBV15 and TRBJ2-1, with TRBD2 identical over 7 bases. DNA for the CDR3: TGTGCCACCAGCAGAGATGCACGGGAGGAATACATAGACAATGAGCAGTTCTTC. This gives the protein CATSRDAREEYIDNEQFF.